This TCR beta chain was identified in a study of Ad26.COV2.S vaccination and SARS-CoV-2 variants. Findings of the study overall: Spike-specific CD8+ and CD4+ T cell responses reportedly showed substantial breadth after vaccination. Measurements of TCR breadth and depth may have given underestimates of the total T cell responses. Recipients given vaccine exceeded placebo recipients in spike-specific TCR breadth.

The sample holds one count of this clone. What it binds is not known. Some clones are missing from TCRdb's copy, which holds only in-frame ones; the method was immunoSEQ multiplex PCR. The sample holds 46,000 or so clones, around 83% seen once. The CDR3 is 13 residues long. V lost 6 bases to trimming and J lost 6 bases; unmatched junction nucleotides: 2. Specimen: peripheral blood, collected after recovery from COVID-19. The chain is built from TRBV12-3 or TRBV12-4 and TRBJ2-2, with 9 nucleotides matching TRBD1. This clonotype originated in a human donor who had recovered from COVID-19. The CDR3 DNA is TGTGCCAGCAGCCGGACAGGGGCCGGGGAGCTGTTTTTT. Encoded protein: CASSRTGAGELFF.